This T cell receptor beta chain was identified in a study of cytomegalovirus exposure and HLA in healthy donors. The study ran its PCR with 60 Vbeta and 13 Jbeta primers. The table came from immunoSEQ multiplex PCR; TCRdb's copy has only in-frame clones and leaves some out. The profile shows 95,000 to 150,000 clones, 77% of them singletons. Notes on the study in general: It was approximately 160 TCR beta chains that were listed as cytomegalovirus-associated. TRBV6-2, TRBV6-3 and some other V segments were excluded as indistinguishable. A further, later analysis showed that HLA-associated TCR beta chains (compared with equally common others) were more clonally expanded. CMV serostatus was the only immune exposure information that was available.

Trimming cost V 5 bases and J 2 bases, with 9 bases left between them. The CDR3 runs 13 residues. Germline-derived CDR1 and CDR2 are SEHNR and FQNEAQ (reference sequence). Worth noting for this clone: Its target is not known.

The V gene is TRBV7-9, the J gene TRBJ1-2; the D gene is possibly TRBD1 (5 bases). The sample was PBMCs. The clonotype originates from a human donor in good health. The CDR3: CASSLTANYGYTF. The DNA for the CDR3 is TGTGCCAGCAGCCTGACAGCAAACTATGGCTACACCTTC.